This T cell receptor beta chain was retrieved from a study of T cell repertoires in cytomegalovirus infection. Study-level information: CMV infection plus the matching HLA type was flagged by public TCR beta signatures.

General study findings and limits: The cumulative frequency of public TCR beta families distinguished individuals who carried CMV together with the relevant HLA. CMV-specific TCR beta clonotypes restricted by HLA-C dominated the ex vivo response.

One entry per CDR3 protein, called by TCRdb with MiXCR from the reads. The sample records around 260,000 distinct CDR3 sequences, about 25% being singletons. The CDR3 consists of 14 residues. V was pared by 6 bases and J by 10 bases, with 9 bases of the junction left unmatched. Germline-derived CDR1 and CDR2 are SGHTA and FQGNSA. This clonotype was found many times. Antigen: not known. V is TRBV7-2 and J is TRBJ1-6; 7 bases are a match to TRBD1. The sample comprised PBMCs. The receptor was derived from a human donor in good health (CMV status not recorded). Some clones in this sample may be carry-over from other donors' samples. For the CDR3, the DNA is TGTGCCAGCAGTATCGGACAGGAGATATCACCCCTCCACTTT. Residues: CASSIGQEISPLHF.